This T cell receptor beta chain was captured by sequencing in a study of T cells in Graves' hyperthyroidism and ophthalmopathy. The overall study: At initial diagnosis, before any treatment had begun, peripheral blood was obtained. Study-wide results and limits: With a median lead of 6.5 months before onset, the model predicted ophthalmopathy. Among thyroid clonotypes expanded above 0.001, most also appeared in blood. In simple terms, a model built on 13 V-J features told ophthalmopathy apart from stable hyperthyroidism.

This clonotype has at least ten counts. What it binds is unknown. The germline CDR1 and CDR2 sequences are MDHEN and SYDVKM. This CDR3 has 15 residues. The V gene lost 2 bases and the J gene lost 1 base, with 11 bases spanning the gap. RNA transcripts were the template for amplifying TCR beta CDR3 regions. HTBI primers were used for first-round RT-PCR of the TCR CDR3. TCRdb used MiXCR to reprocess the multiplex PCR reads, holding one entry per CDR3 protein. The data hold roughly 650,000 distinct CDR3 sequences, with about a sixth observed a single time. This chain connects TRBV28 to TRBJ1-2; D might be TRBD1 (6 bases). This receptor was identified in a woman between 35 and 50 years old with Graves' ophthalmopathy. Sequenced sample: blood. The DNA for the CDR3 is TGTGCCAGCAGTTTACGGAAGGGGGGTAACTATGGCTACACCTTC. Translating gives CASSLRKGGNYGYTF.